Below, one T cell receptor beta chain is given with its context. Its antigen is undetermined. This sample was taken from a study of cytomegalovirus exposure and HLA in healthy donors. Whole-study results and caveats: Analysis was performed later, and it showed HLA-associated TCR beta chains to be more clonally expanded than equally common others. In a later analysis, the majority of CMV-associated beta chains seemingly showed HLA restriction. The study flagged some 170 TCR beta chains as cytomegalovirus-associated.

CDR3 size: 15 residues. Germline CDR1 is LGHNA and CDR2 is YSLEER. The V end lost 0 bases, the J end lost 4 bases, and 12 bases lay between the germline ends. Primers included in the PCR were 60 Vbeta and 13 Jbeta primers. Generated by immunoSEQ multiplex PCR, the TCRdb table keeps only in-frame clones and is missing some. Of 130,000 to 150,000 clones in the sample, roughly 74% are singletons; the top ten hold roughly 2.4%. V gene TRBV4-3 combines with J gene TRBJ1-1, with D unresolved. The sequenced sample was PBMCs. The sequence was obtained from a woman aged 18-29 years in good health and CMV-seropositive. The CDR3 loop reads CASSQDFGRVTEAFF. CDR3 DNA sequence: TGCGCCAGCAGCCAAGATTTTGGGAGGGTCACTGAAGCTTTCTTT.